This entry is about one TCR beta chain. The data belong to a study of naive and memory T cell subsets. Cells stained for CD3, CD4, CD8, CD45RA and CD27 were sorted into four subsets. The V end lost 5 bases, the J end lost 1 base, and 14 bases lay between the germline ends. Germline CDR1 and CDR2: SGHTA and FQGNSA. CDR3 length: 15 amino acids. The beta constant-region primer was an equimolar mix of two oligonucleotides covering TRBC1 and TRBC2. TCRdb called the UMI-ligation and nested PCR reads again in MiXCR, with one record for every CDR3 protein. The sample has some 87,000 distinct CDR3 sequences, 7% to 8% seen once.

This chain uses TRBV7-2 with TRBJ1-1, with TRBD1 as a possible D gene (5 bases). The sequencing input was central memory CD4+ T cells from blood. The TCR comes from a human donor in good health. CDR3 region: CASSITGTPNTEAFF. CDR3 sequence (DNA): TGTGCCAGCAGCATAACCGGGACGCCGAACACTGAAGCTTTCTTT.